The TCR beta chain described here comes from a study of identifying expanded T cells in peripheral blood. No infections or other immune events were documented during collection. General study results and limits: Differentially abundant clones: 1 to 1.5 between replicates, 16.4 at approximately 14 days, 18 to 20 at four.

Data came from immunoSEQ multiplex PCR; TCRdb stores just in-frame clones and leaves some out. The data show tens of thousands of clones, around 86% seen once. Regarding this clone: The antigen is unknown.

V was shortened by 8 bases and J by 7 bases, with 17 bases between the two germline ends. The germline V gene encodes CDR1 SEHNR and CDR2 FQNEAQ (reference sequence). The CDR3 is 13 residues long. The chain combines TRBV7-9 with TRBJ2-5; maybe TRBD1 (5 bases). Sequencing was carried out using blood. The sequence came from a person between 18 and 69 years old in good health. Written as DNA, the CDR3 is TGTGCCAGCGAGAGCACGGGCCAGGGGACCCAGTACTTC. Protein sequence: CASESTGQGTQYF.